The 16 T cell receptor beta chains presented below share a single source sample, sequenced in a study of prognosis after radiotherapy for stage I lung cancer. Two-round multiplex PCR on genomic DNA was the method by which TCR beta CDR3 was amplified. Primers specific to each TRBV and TRBJ gene were used in first-round PCR. TCRdb redid the calling of the multiplex PCR reads with MiXCR, one entry per CDR3 protein. The table shows fewer than 65,000 distinct CDR3 sequences, with about 37% occurring only once. Source: PBMCs, taken before or after stereotactic body radiation therapy (not recorded which). All receptors derive from a donor aged 50 or older with non-small cell lung cancer.

In its sample, this clonotype is medium-sized. V and J are TRBV11-2 and TRBJ1-2; 8 positions match TRBD1. The CDR3 consists of 18 residues. J was trimmed by 0 bases and V by 5 bases; bases with no gene match: 14. Germline CDR1 and CDR2: SGHAT and FQNNGV. In DNA form, the CDR3 reads TGTGCCAGCAGCCGATCGGGGACAGGCCGCTTAGCTAACTATGGCTACACCTTC. Protein: CASSRSGTGRLANYGYTF.

This sequence joins TRBV28 and TRBJ2-1; 7 bases match TRBD2. The CDR3 loop spans 13 amino acids. After removal of 4 bases from V and 9 bases from J, the junction contained 6 bases not matched to a gene. Germline CDR1 is MDHEN and CDR2 is SYDVKM. The CDR3 spells CASSSPVAGEQFF. DNA for the CDR3: TGTGCCAGCAGTTCCCCTGTAGCGGGTGAGCAGTTCTTC.

This clonotype was observed at least ten times. The genes are TRBV6-5 and TRBJ2-6; no clear D. The CDR3 has 14 residues. Germline loops: CDR1 MNHEY, CDR2 SVGAGI. Between the trimmed V and J ends, which lost 2 bases and 0 bases, there was a span of 2 bases. DNA for the CDR3: TGTGCCAGCAGTTACAACTCTGGGGCCAACGTCCTGACTTTC. Protein sequence: CASSYNSGANVLTF.

This clonotype showed up many times. J is TRBJ2-1 and V is TRBV6-2 or TRBV6-3, with 8 bases that match TRBD2. From germline, CDR1 is MNHEY and CDR2 SVGEGT. V lost 5 bases to trimming and J lost 5 bases; unmatched junction nucleotides: 11. CDR3 length equals 16 residues. Written as DNA, the CDR3 is TGTGCCAGCAGTCCCCTCCCCAGCGGGAGACACAATGAGCAGTTCTTC. Translating gives CASSPLPSGRHNEQFF.

The V gene is TRBV6-1, the J gene TRBJ1-2, with 7 nucleotides matching TRBD1. The germline gives CDR1 MNHNS, CDR2 SASEGT. There are 13 residues in the CDR3. J lost 6 bases, V lost 6 bases, and 7 bases had no gene match. The CDR3 region has the DNA TGTGCCAGCAGCTCAACAGGGGTTCATGGCTACACCTTC. Translation gives CASSSTGVHGYTF.

Concerning this clonotype itself: This is likely an artifact of a read error, given a far larger clone one base away. The chain couples TRBV6-5 to TRBJ2-7, with D tentatively TRBD2 (5 bases). This CDR3 spans 13 amino acids. V lost 7 bases, J lost 5 bases, and 15 bases lay in between. Germline assignment: CDR1 MNHEY and CDR2 SVGAGI. CDR3: CASIPSRGNEQYF. DNA for the CDR3: TGTGCCAGCATACCTTCCCGGGGAAACGAGCAGTACTTC.

This chain uses TRBV30 with TRBJ1-1; tentatively, D is TRBD1 (5 bases). V was shortened by 2 bases and J by 7 bases, with 11 bases between the two germline ends. The CDR3 is 12 amino acids. The germline V gene encodes CDR1 GTSNPN and CDR2 SVGIG (reference sequence). Here the CDR3 reads CAWSPGGSEAFF. The CDR3 bases are TGTGCCTGGAGTCCGGGGGGGAGTGAAGCTTTCTTT.

This clonotype has ten or more counts. The CDR3 is CASSLSQRSSYNEQFF. The CDR3 bases are TGTGCCAGCAGCTTATCCCAGCGGAGCTCCTACAATGAGCAGTTCTTC. V is TRBV7-2 and J is TRBJ2-1; D is perhaps TRBD2 (5 bases). The length of the CDR3 is 16 residues. The V and J ends lost 2 bases and 0 bases respectively, with 11 bases between them. Germline V gene lookup returns CDR1 SGHTA and CDR2 FQGNSA.

This clonotype was counted ten times or more. The rearrangement links TRBV18 to TRBJ2-3, with TRBD2 identical over 10 bases. The V and J ends lost 6 bases and 4 bases, in that order; junction bases with no gene match: 7. This CDR3 region has 15 residues. Germline CDR1 and CDR2: KGHSH and LQKENI. The DNA of the CDR3 is TGTGCCAGCTCCCCTACCGGGACTAGCGCAGATACGCAGTATTTT. Protein product: CASSPTGTSADTQYF.

Ten or more counts support this clonotype. The J gene is TRBJ1-1, the V gene TRBV2, with D possibly TRBD1 on 5 matching bases. The CDR3 covers 16 residues. Germline V gives CDR1 SNHLY, CDR2 FYNNEI. The ends were cut back, 7 bases at V and 0 bases at J, with 18 bases in the middle. The CDR3 nucleotides are TGTGCCAGCACCTGGGTCCAGGGAAAGATGAACACTGAAGCTTTCTTT. This codes for CASTWVQGKMNTEAFF.

This chain links TRBV9 with TRBJ2-2, with D possibly TRBD2 on 6 matching bases. The CDR3 covers 15 residues. V lost 4 bases and J lost 5, with 15 bases in between. The germline gives CDR1 SGDLS, CDR2 YYNGEE. CDR3 in DNA: TGTGCCAGCAGCTCCGTGGGAGGCGGAACCGGGGAGCTGTTTTTT. It encodes CASSSVGGGTGELFF.

There are many counts of this clonotype. V usage is TRBV12-3 or TRBV12-4 and J usage is TRBJ2-1; 8 nucleotides match TRBD2. V trimming: 5 bases; J trimming: 0 bases; junction bases outside the gene matches: 9. The CDR3 has 17 residues. CDR3: CASSHGGGGSSYNEQFF. The CDR3 coding sequence is TGTGCCAGCAGTCACGGGGGGGGCGGGAGCTCCTACAATGAGCAGTTCTTC.

This clonotype was counted ten times or more. This sequence joins TRBV7-2 and TRBJ1-3; D is unresolved. CDR3 length: 17 amino acids. V gave up 8 bases and J gave up 3 bases, with 23 bases separating them. Looked up from germline, CDR1 is SGHTA and CDR2 is FQGNSA. CDR3 coding DNA: TGTGCCAGCGGAGGAAGCTTAGGGTCGAGTCTTGGAAACACCATATATTTT. Encoded protein: CASGGSLGSSLGNTIYF.

The chain is built from TRBV20-1 and TRBJ2-1, with D possibly called TRBD1 or TRBD2 (6 bases each). From germline, CDR1 is DFQATT and CDR2 SNEGSKA (reference sequence). CDR3 length equals 15 residues. The CDR3 nucleotides are TGCATCTTAAGCCGCCCGGGCAGGGGAGGAAGTGAGCAGTTCTTC. Amino acid sequence: CILSRPGRGGSEQFF.

This clonotype was seen at least ten times. The rearrangement uses TRBV7-6 and TRBJ2-6; 7 nucleotides align to TRBD1. With V trimmed by 6 bases and J by 0 bases, 11 bases remained unmatched. Germline V CDR1 and CDR2: SGHVS, FNYEAQ. CDR3 size: 18 residues. The CDR3 here is CASSLTGTVVSGANVLTF. CDR3 DNA: TGTGCCAGCAGTCTCACCGGGACAGTCGTCTCTGGGGCCAACGTCCTGACTTTC.

This clonotype came up many times. The genes are TRBV29-1 and TRBJ2-2, with TRBD1 as a possible D gene (5 bases). The germline CDR1 and CDR2 sequences are SQVTM and ANQGSEA. The CDR3 length is 14 residues. The ends were cut back, 6 bases at V and 2 bases at J, with 13 bases in the middle. The CDR3 region has the DNA TGCAGCGTCAGGGTTTCACTTAACACCGGGGAGCTGTTTTTT. This encodes CSVRVSLNTGELFF.